The 8 T cell receptor beta chains given below trace back to one sample, sequenced in a study of control samples from healthy donors and cancer patients. Using immunoSEQ multiplex PCR, the repertoire was profiled, and TCRdb retains in-frame clones only, with some absent. The sample records 170,000 or so clones, over 80% being singletons. Sequenced input: blood. The receptors were gathered from a man between 18 and 35 years old in good health.

V gene TRBV15 combines with J gene TRBJ2-4, with TRBD1 matching 7 bases. Germline CDR1 is LNHNV and CDR2 is YYDKDF (reference sequence). The CDR3 is 17 amino acids. V lost 5 bases to trimming and J lost 4 bases; unmatched junction nucleotides: 14. CDR3 protein: CATSLTDRAMRKNIQYF. DNA for the CDR3: TGTGCCACCAGCCTAACCGACAGGGCTATGAGGAAAAACATTCAGTACTTC.

The CDR3 is CASSLEGRGADTQYF. The CDR3 nucleotides are TGCGCCAGCAGCTTAGAGGGGCGCGGGGCAGATACGCAGTATTTT. The chain combines TRBV5-1 with TRBJ2-3; D is perhaps TRBD2 (6 bases). The CDR3 sequence is 15 residues long. Germline CDR1 SGHRS, CDR2 YFSETQ. V was cut by 2 bases and J by 4 bases, with 14 bases left in between.

The chain combines TRBV10-3 with TRBJ1-1; D may be TRBD1 (6 bases). V lost 3 bases and J lost 0, with 8 bases in between. Germline CDR1 is ENHRY and CDR2 is SYGVKD. The CDR3 is 14 amino acids. CDR3 loop: CAISEQGMNTEAFF. For the CDR3, the DNA is TGTGCCATCAGTGAACAGGGTATGAACACTGAAGCTTTCTTT.

CDR3 protein: CASSDGNLGNNSPLHF. In nucleotides, the CDR3 is TGTGCCAGCAGTGATGGGAACCTTGGGAATAATTCACCCCTCCACTTT. The chain couples TRBV6-4 to TRBJ1-6; the D is unclear. The CDR3 has 16 amino acids. V lost 3 bases and J lost 5, with 14 bases in between. Germline CDR1 and CDR2: MRHNA and SNTAGT.

This clone was seen just once. The chain is built from TRBV25-1 and TRBJ1-2; D is undetermined. The length of the CDR3 is 12 residues. Per the germline V gene, CDR1 is MGHDK and CDR2 is SYGVNS. The V and J ends lost 6 bases and 3 bases respectively, with 8 bases between them. DNA for the CDR3: TGTGCCAGCAGGGGCAGCCACTATGGCTACACCTTC. This translates into CASRGSHYGYTF.

This clone was detected once. The chain couples TRBV5-1 to TRBJ2-7; 15 bases match TRBD2. CDR1 and CDR2 from the germline V gene are SGHRS and YFSETQ. The CDR3 contains 17 residues. V trimming: 0 bases; J trimming: 5 bases; junction bases outside the gene matches: 6. The CDR3 DNA sequence: TGCGCCAGCAGCTTGGACGGACTAGCGGGGGGGCCCAACGAGCAGTACTTC. It translates to CASSLDGLAGGPNEQYF.

This clone was picked up one time. The gene calls are TRBV19 and TRBJ2-3, with D perhaps matching TRBD2 (6 bases). Trimming removed 3 bases from V and 5 bases from J, with 9 bases in between. This CDR3 comprises 13 residues. Germline V gene sequence: CDR1 LNHDA, CDR2 SQIVND (reference sequence). In DNA, the CDR3 is TGTGCCAGTAGTATGGGACTGCGAGATACGCAGTATTTT. Residues: CASSMGLRDTQYF.

The V gene is TRBV5-5, the J gene TRBJ1-2, with D uncertain. Trimming took off 0 bases at V and 0 bases at J, with 15 bases between the two ends. The V gene's germline CDR1 is SGHKS and CDR2 YYEKEE (reference sequence). CDR3 length: 17 amino acids. The CDR3 is CASSLDFSAVTNYGYTF. DNA of the CDR3: TGTGCCAGCAGCTTGGATTTCTCGGCAGTCACTAACTATGGCTACACCTTC.